This TCR beta chain was sequenced in a study of response to subunit inactivated influenza vaccine. Study-level results: The authors suggested that every seasonal influenza vaccination recruits few new T cells.

This CDR3 spans 14 amino acids. V dropped 5 bases and J dropped 7; count of bases not matched to a gene: 5. Per germline, CDR1 SQVTM and CDR2 ANQGSEA. From the RT-PCR reads, TCRdb called clonotypes with MiXCR, one entry per CDR3 protein. The table shows under 500,000 distinct CDR3 sequences, with roughly 11% occurring only once. A note on this clonotype: Its antigen is undetermined.

This sequence was found in a man aged 45-65 years who received an inactivated influenza vaccine. The V gene is TRBV29-1, the J gene TRBJ2-1, with TRBD2 matching over 13 bases. The material was PBMCs from blood, obtained around seven weeks after vaccination. The CDR3 coding sequence is TGCAGCGTTTTCGGGACTAGCGGGAATAATGAGCAGTTCTTC. As protein: CSVFGTSGNNEQFF.